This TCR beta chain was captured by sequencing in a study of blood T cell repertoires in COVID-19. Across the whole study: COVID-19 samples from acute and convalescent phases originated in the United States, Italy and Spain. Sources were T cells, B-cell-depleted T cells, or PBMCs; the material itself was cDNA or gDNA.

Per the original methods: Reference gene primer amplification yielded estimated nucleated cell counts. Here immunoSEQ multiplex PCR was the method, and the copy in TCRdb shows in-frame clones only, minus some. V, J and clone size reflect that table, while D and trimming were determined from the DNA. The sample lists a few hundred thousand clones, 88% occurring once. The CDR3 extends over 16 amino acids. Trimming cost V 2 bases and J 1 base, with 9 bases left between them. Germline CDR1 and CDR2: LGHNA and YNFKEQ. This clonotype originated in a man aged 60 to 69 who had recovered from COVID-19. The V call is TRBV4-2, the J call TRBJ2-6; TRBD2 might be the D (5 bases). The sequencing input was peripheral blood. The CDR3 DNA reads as TGTGCCAGCAGCCAACCCAGCGGATCTGGGGCCAACGTCCTGACTTTC. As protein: CASSQPSGSGANVLTF.